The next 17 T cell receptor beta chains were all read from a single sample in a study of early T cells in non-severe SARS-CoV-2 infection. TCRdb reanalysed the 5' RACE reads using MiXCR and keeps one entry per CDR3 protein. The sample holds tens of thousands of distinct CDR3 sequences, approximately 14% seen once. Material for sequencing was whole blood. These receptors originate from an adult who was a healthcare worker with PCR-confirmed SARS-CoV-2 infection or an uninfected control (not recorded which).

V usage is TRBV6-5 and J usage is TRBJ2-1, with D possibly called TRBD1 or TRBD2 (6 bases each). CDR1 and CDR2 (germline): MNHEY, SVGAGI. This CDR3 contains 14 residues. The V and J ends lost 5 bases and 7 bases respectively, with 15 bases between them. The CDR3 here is CASSPRGGVNEQFF. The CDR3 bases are TGTGCCAGCAGTCCCAGGGGCGGGGTAAATGAGCAGTTCTTC.

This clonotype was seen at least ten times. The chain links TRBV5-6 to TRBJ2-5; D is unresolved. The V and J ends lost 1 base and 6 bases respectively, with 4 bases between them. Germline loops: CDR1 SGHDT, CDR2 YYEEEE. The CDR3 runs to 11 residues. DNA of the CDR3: TGTGCCAGCAGCTTGTCGAAGACCCAGTACTTC. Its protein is CASSLSKTQYF.

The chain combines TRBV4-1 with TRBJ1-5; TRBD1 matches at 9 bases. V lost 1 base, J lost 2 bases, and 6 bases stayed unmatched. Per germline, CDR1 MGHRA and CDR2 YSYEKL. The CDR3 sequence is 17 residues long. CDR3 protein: CASSQVRTGVRNQPQHF. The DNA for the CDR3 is TGCGCCAGCAGCCAAGTCAGGACAGGGGTTCGCAATCAGCCCCAGCATTTT.

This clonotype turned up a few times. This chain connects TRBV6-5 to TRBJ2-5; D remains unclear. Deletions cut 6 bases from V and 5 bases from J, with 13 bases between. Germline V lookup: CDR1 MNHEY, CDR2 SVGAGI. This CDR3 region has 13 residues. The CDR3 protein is CASSPVARETQYF. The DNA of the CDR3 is TGTGCCAGCAGCCCAGTGGCGAGGGAGACCCAGTACTTC.

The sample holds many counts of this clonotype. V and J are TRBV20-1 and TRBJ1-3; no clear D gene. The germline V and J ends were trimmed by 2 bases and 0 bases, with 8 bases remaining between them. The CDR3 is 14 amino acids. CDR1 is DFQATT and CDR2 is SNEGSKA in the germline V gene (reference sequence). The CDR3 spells CSARPDTSGNTIYF. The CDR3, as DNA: TGCAGTGCTAGACCCGACACCTCTGGAAACACCATATATTTT.

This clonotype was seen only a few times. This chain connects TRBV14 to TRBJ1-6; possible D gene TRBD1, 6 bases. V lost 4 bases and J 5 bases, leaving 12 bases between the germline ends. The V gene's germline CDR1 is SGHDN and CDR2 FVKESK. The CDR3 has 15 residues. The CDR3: CASSPRGFNNSPLHF. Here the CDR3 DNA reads TGTGCCAGCAGCCCAAGGGGGTTCAATAATTCACCCCTCCACTTT.

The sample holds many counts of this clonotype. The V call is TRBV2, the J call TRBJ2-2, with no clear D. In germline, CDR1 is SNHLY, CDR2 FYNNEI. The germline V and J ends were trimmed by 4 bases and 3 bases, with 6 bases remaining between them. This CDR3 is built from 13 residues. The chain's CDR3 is CASSGQYTGELFF. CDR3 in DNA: TGTGCCAGCAGTGGGCAGTACACCGGGGAGCTGTTTTTT.

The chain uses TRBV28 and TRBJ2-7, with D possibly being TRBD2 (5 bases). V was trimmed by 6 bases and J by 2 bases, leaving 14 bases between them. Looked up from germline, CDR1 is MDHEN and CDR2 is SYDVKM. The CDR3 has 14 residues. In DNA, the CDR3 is TGTGCCAGCAGAGCCCCCGGGAAAACCTACGAGCAGTACTTC. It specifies CASRAPGKTYEQYF.

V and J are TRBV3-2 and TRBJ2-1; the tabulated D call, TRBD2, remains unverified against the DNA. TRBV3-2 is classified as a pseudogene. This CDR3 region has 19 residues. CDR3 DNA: TGTGCCAGCAGCCTTGTCCCTAGCGGGGGGGCCCAAGGTGTTAATGAGCAGTTCTTC. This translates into CASSLVPSGGAQGVNEQFF.

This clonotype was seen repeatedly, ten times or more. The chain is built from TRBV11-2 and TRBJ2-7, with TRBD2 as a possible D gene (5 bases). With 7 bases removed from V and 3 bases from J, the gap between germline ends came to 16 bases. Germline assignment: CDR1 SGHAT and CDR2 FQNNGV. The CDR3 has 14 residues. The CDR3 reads CASTPGKRYYEQYF. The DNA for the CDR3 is TGTGCCAGCACCCCGGGGAAAAGATACTACGAGCAGTACTTC.

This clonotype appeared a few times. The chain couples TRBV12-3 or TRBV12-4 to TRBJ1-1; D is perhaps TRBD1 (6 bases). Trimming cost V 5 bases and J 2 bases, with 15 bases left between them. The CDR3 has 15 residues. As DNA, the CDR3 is TGTGCCAGCAGTCCTTCGGACAGTTTCAACACTGAAGCTTTCTTT. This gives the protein CASSPSDSFNTEAFF.

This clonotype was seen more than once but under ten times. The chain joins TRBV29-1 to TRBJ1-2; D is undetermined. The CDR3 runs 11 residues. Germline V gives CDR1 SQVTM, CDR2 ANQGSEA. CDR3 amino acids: CGTSYNYGYTF. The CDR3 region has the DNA TGCGGCACATCGTACAACTATGGCTACACCTTC.

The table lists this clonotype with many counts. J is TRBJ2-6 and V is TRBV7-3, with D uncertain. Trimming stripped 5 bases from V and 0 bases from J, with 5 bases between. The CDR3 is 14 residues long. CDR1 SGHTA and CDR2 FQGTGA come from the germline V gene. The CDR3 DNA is TGTGCCAGCAGCGTCTTCTCTGGGGCCAACGTCCTGACTTTC. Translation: CASSVFSGANVLTF.

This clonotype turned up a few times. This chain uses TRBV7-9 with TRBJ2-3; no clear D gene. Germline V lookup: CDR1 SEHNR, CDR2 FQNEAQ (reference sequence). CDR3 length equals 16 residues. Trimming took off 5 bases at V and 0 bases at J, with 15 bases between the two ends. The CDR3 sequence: CASSHELPSSTDTQYF. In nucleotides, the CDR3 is TGTGCCAGCAGCCACGAACTGCCGTCTAGCACAGATACGCAGTATTTT.

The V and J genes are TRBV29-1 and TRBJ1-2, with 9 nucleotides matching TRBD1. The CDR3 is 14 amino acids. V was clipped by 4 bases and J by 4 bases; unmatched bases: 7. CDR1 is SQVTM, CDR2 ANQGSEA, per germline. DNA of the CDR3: TGCAGCGTTGCGGGGACAGGGACTATCTATGGCTACACCTTC. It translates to CSVAGTGTIYGYTF.

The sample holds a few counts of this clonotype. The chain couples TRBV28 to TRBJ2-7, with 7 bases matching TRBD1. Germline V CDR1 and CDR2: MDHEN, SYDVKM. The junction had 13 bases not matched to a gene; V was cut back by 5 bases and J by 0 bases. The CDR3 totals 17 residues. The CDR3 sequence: CASSLMRLGTVSYEQYF. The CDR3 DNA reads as TGTGCCAGCAGTCTTATGAGGCTAGGGACAGTCTCCTACGAGCAGTACTTC.

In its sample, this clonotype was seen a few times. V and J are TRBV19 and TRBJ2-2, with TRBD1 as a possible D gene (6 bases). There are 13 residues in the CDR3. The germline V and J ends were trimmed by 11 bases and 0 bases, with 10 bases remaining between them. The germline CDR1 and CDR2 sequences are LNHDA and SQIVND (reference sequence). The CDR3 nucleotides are TGTGCCTCTGGACAGTCGAACACCGGGGAGCTGTTTTTT. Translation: CASGQSNTGELFF.